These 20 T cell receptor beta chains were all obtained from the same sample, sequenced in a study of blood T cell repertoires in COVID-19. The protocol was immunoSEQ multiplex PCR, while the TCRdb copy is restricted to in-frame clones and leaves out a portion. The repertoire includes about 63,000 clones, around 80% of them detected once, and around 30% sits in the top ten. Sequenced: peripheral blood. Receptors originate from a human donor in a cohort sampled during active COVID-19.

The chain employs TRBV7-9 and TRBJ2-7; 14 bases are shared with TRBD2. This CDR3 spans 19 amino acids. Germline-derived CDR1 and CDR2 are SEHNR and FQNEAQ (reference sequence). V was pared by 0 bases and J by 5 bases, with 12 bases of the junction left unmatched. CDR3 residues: CASSLASVGTSGRTNEQYF. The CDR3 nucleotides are TGTGCCAGCAGCTTAGCCTCGGTAGGGACTAGCGGGAGAACGAACGAGCAGTACTTC.

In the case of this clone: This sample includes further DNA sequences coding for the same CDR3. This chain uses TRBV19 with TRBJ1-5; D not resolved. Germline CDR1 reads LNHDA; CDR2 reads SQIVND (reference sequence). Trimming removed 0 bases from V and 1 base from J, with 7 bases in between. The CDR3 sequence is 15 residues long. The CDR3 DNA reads TGTGCCAGTAGTATAGATCCACGGAGCAATCAGCCCCAGCATTTT. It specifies CASSIDPRSNQPQHF.

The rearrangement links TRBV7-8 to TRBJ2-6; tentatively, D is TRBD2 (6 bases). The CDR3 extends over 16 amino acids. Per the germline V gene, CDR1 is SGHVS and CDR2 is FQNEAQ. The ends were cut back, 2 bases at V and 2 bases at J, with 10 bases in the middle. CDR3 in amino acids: CASSLRGAAGANVLTF. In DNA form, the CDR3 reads TGTGCCAGCAGCTTACGCGGGGCTGCTGGGGCCAACGTCCTGACTTTC.

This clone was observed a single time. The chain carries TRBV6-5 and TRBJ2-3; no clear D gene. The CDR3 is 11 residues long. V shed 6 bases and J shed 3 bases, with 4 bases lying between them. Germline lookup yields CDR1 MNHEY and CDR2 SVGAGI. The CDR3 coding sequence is TGTGCCAGCAGGTCGACAGATACGCAGTATTTT. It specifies CASRSTDTQYF.

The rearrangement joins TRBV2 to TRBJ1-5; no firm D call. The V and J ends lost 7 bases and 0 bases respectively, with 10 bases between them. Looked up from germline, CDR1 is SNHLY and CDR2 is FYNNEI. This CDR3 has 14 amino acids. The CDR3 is CASTRSYSNQPQHF. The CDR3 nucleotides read TGTGCCAGCACCCGGAGTTATAGCAATCAGCCCCAGCATTTT.

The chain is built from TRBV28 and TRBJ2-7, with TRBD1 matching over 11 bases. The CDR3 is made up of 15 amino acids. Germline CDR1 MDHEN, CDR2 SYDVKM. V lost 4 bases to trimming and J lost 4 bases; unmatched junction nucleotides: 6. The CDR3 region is CASSSEDRGRYEQYF. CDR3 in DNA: TGTGCCAGCAGTTCCGAGGACAGGGGGCGTTACGAGCAGTACTTC.

CDR3 sequence: CAWGRQGQETQYF. The CDR3 DNA follows: TGTGCCTGGGGGAGACAGGGACAAGAGACCCAGTACTTC. The chain has TRBV30 and TRBJ2-5, with 7 positions matching TRBD1. The CDR3 has 13 residues. Germline assignment: CDR1 GTSNPN and CDR2 SVGIG (reference sequence). V dropped 5 bases and J dropped 2; count of bases not matched to a gene: 5.

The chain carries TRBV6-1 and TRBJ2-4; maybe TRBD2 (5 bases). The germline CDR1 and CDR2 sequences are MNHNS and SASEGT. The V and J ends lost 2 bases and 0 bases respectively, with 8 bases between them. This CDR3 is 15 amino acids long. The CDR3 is CASSEPGLAKNIQYF. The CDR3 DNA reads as TGTGCCAGCAGTGAACCTGGACTAGCCAAAAACATTCAGTACTTC.

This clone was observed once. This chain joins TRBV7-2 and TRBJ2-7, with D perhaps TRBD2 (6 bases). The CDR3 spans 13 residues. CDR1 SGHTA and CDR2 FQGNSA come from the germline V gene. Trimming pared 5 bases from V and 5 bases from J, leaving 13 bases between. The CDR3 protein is CASSRYGSHEQYF. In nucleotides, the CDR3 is TGTGCCAGCAGCCGCTACGGGAGCCACGAGCAGTACTTC.

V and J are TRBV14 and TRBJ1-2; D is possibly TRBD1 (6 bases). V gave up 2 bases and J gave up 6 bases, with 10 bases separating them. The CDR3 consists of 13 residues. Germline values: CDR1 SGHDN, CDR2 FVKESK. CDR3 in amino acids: CASSQTTGNGYTF. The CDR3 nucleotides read TGTGCCAGCAGCCAAACAACAGGGAATGGCTACACCTTC.

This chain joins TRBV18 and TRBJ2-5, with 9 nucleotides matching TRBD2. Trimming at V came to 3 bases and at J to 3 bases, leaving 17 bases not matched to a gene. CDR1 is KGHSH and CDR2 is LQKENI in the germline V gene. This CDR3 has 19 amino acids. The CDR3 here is CASSPDGPGLAGVEETQYF. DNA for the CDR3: TGTGCCAGCTCACCTGACGGCCCCGGCTTAGCGGGAGTTGAAGAGACCCAGTACTTC.

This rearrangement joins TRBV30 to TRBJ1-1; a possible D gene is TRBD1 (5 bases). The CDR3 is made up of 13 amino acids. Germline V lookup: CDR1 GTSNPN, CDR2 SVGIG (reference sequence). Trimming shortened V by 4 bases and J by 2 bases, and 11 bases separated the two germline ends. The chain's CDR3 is CAWKWQGNTEAFF. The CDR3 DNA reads TGTGCCTGGAAGTGGCAGGGTAACACTGAAGCTTTCTTT.

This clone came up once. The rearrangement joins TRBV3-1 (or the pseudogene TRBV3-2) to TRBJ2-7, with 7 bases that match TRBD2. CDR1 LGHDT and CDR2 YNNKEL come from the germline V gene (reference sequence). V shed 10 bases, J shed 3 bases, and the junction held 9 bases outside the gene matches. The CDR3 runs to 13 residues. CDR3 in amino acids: CATGGSYRYEQYF. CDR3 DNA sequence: TGTGCCACCGGGGGGAGTTATCGCTACGAGCAGTACTTC.

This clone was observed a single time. The CDR3 region has the DNA TGTGCCAGCAGCCCCTCGTTTGAGGCGGGAGTATACAATGAGCAGTTCTTC. This translates into CASSPSFEAGVYNEQFF. The chain combines TRBV3-1 (or the pseudogene TRBV3-2) with TRBJ2-1; the match to TRBD2 covers 7 bases. Losses at the gene ends were 4 bases for V and 4 bases for J; bases not matched to a gene: 13. Germline assignment: CDR1 LGHDT and CDR2 YNNKEL (reference sequence). The CDR3 has 17 amino acids.

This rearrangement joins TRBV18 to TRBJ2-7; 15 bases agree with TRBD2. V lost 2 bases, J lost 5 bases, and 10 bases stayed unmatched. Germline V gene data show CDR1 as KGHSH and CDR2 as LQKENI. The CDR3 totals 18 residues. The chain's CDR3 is CASSPFGLAGGPSDEQYF. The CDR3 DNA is TGTGCCAGCTCACCATTTGGACTAGCGGGAGGGCCTAGCGACGAGCAGTACTTC.

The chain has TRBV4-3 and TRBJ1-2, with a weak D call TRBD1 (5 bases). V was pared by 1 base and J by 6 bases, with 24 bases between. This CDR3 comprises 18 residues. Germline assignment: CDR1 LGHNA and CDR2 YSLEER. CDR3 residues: CASSQANAIPGPINGYTF. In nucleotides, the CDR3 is TGCGCCAGCAGCCAAGCTAACGCGATACCAGGGCCCATCAATGGCTACACCTTC.

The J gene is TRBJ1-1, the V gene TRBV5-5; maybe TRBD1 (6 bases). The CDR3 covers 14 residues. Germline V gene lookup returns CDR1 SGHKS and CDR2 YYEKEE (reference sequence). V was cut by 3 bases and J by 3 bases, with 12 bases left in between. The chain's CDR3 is CASSYQGLDTEAFF. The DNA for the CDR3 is TGTGCCAGCAGCTATCAGGGGTTGGACACTGAAGCTTTCTTT.

The CDR3 reads CASSLDRIHEQFF. The CDR3 DNA is TGTGCCAGCAGCTTAGACAGGATCCATGAGCAGTTCTTC. The chain is built from TRBV7-8 and TRBJ2-1; the D gene is possibly TRBD1 (5 bases). CDR1 SGHVS and CDR2 FQNEAQ come from the germline V gene. V was shortened by 1 base and J by 8 bases, with 9 bases between the two germline ends. There are 13 residues in the CDR3.

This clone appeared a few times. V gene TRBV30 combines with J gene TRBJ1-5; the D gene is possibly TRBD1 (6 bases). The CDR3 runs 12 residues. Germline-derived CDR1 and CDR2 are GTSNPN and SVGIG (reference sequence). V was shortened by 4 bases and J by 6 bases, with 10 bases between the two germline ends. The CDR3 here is CAWNLGGQPQHF. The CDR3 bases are TGTGCCTGGAACTTAGGGGGTCAGCCCCAGCATTTT.

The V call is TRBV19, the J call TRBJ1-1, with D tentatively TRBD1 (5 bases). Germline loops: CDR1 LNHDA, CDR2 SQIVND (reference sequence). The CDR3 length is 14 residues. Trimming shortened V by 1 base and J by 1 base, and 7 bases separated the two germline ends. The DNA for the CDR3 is TGTGCCAGTAGTATAGTGGGGGGGAACACTGAAGCTTTCTTT. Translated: CASSIVGGNTEAFF.